A selection of T cell receptor beta chains follows, all from one sample in a study of cytomegalovirus exposure and HLA in healthy donors. TCRdb's copy holds only in-frame clones and misses some; the assay was immunoSEQ multiplex PCR. The sample comprises some 100,000 clones, 65% to 80% of which are singletons, and around 3.2% rests with the top ten. Sequencing was performed on PBMCs. The receptors here all came from a female donor in good health and CMV-seropositive. Each CDR3 is given with its conserved first and last residue. The order of the fields is D gene, V gene, clone size, J gene, CDR3 DNA, CDR3 protein. The D gene is left open where the match is weak. Expanded clones are given a class, and other clones once, few, many or no size at all.

d_gene: TRBD2; v_gene: TRBV2; abundance: NA; j_gene: TRBJ2-1; CDR3nt: TGTGCCAGCAGTGAATCTAGCGGGGGGTACAATGAGCAGTTCTTC; CDR3aa: CASSESSGGYNEQFF
d_gene: NA; v_gene: TRBV29-1; abundance: NA; j_gene: TRBJ2-2; CDR3nt: TGCAGCGTCATTGGAACAGTTGTCACCGGGGAGCTGTTTTTT; CDR3aa: CSVIGTVVTGELFF
d_gene: NA; v_gene: TRBV15; abundance: NA; j_gene: TRBJ1-5; CDR3nt: TGTGCCACCAGCAGAGCTCGGCGGGGTTATCAGCCCCAGCATTTT; CDR3aa: CATSRARRGYQPQHF
d_gene: NA; v_gene: TRBV28; abundance: NA; j_gene: TRBJ1-1; CDR3nt: TGTGCCAGCAGTTCCCACCCAGAACCTGAAGCTTTCTTT; CDR3aa: CASSSHPEPEAFF
d_gene: NA; v_gene: TRBV9; abundance: NA; j_gene: TRBJ2-3; CDR3nt: TGTGCCAGCAGCGTGGGGCCCCCCGATACGCAGTATTTT; CDR3aa: CASSVGPPDTQYF
d_gene: NA; v_gene: TRBV7-2; abundance: NA; j_gene: TRBJ1-1; CDR3nt: TGTGCCAGCAGCTATAGCAGCGGTAGAGCTTTCTTT; CDR3aa: CASSYSSGRAFF
d_gene: TRBD1; v_gene: TRBV5-1; abundance: NA; j_gene: TRBJ2-5; CDR3nt: TGCGCCAGCAGCCAGTTAAGGACAGGGGGCGAAGAGACCCAGTACTTC; CDR3aa: CASSQLRTGGEETQYF
d_gene: TRBD2; v_gene: TRBV13; abundance: NA; j_gene: TRBJ2-7; CDR3nt: TGTGCCAGCAGCTTAGCTCCTAGCGGGACACCATCCTCCTACGAGCAGTACTTC; CDR3aa: CASSLAPSGTPSSYEQYF
d_gene: TRBD2; v_gene: TRBV6-5; abundance: NA; j_gene: TRBJ2-1; CDR3nt: TGTGCCAGCAGTTACTCGGTGGGAGGGCTCAAGAATGAGCAGTTCTTC; CDR3aa: CASSYSVGGLKNEQFF
d_gene: NA; v_gene: TRBV13; abundance: few; j_gene: TRBJ2-2; CDR3nt: TGTGCCAGCAGCCAATCAACAGGGTGGGACACCGGGGAGCTGTTTTTT; CDR3aa: CASSQSTGWDTGELFF
d_gene: NA; v_gene: TRBV21-1; abundance: NA; j_gene: TRBJ2-7; CDR3nt: TGTGCCAGCAGCAACCCCCGGACTAGCAGCGACAACACCCGAAACGGGTGGCCATCCGAGCAGTACTTC; CDR3aa: CASSNPRTSSDNTRNGWPSEQYF
d_gene: TRBD1; v_gene: TRBV7-2; abundance: NA; j_gene: TRBJ1-4; CDR3nt: TGTGCCAGCAGCTTAGCAGGGGGCGGTGAAAAACTGTTTTTT; CDR3aa: CASSLAGGGEKLFF
d_gene: TRBD2; v_gene: TRBV18; abundance: NA; j_gene: TRBJ2-3; CDR3nt: TGTGCCAGCTCACCACTAGCGGGGGTTACAGATACGCAGTATTTT; CDR3aa: CASSPLAGVTDTQYF
d_gene: TRBD1; v_gene: TRBV6-5; abundance: NA; j_gene: TRBJ2-2; CDR3nt: TGTGCCAGCAGTTACCCGAGGGACAGGGGTACCGGGGAGCTGTTTTTT; CDR3aa: CASSYPRDRGTGELFF
d_gene: NA; v_gene: TRBV9; abundance: NA; j_gene: TRBJ1-1; CDR3nt: TGTGCCAGCAGCGTCGGAGACAGCCAAGAAGCTTTCTTT; CDR3aa: CASSVGDSQEAFF
d_gene: TRBD1; v_gene: TRBV27; abundance: NA; j_gene: TRBJ2-5; CDR3nt: TGTGCCAGCAGTACGACAGGGGAAGAGACCCAGTACTTC; CDR3aa: CASSTTGEETQYF
d_gene: TRBD1; v_gene: TRBV5-6; abundance: few; j_gene: TRBJ1-1; CDR3nt: TGTGCCAGCAGCCGAACCGACAGGGTGACTGAAGCTTTCTTT; CDR3aa: CASSRTDRVTEAFF
d_gene: TRBD1; v_gene: TRBV27; abundance: NA; j_gene: TRBJ2-7; CDR3nt: TGTGCCAGCAGTCCGGGACAGGGGTACTACGAGCAGTACTTC; CDR3aa: CASSPGQGYYEQYF
d_gene: TRBD2; v_gene: TRBV5-1; abundance: few; j_gene: TRBJ2-2; CDR3nt: TGCGCCAGCAGCTTGACTAGCGGGGGCCCTAACACCGGGGAGCTGTTTTTT; CDR3aa: CASSLTSGGPNTGELFF
d_gene: TRBD1; v_gene: TRBV15; abundance: NA; j_gene: TRBJ1-2; CDR3nt: TGTGCCACCAGCAAAGGACAGGTCGCGCCCTCCTATGGCTACACCTTC; CDR3aa: CATSKGQVAPSYGYTF
d_gene: NA; v_gene: TRBV5-1; abundance: few; j_gene: TRBJ1-6; CDR3nt: TGCGCCAGCAGCTTGGACCGGAATTCACCCCTCCACTTT; CDR3aa: CASSLDRNSPLHF
d_gene: NA; v_gene: TRBV4-1; abundance: NA; j_gene: TRBJ1-5; CDR3nt: TGCGCCAGCAGCCAAGCCTGGGGGGGTGGTCAGCCCCAGCATTTT; CDR3aa: CASSQAWGGGQPQHF
d_gene: TRBD1; v_gene: TRBV28; abundance: NA; j_gene: TRBJ2-7; CDR3nt: TGTGCCAGCAGTTTACCGGGACAGAACGCCTACGAGCAGTACTTC; CDR3aa: CASSLPGQNAYEQYF
d_gene: TRBD1; v_gene: TRBV7-8; abundance: NA; j_gene: TRBJ1-1; CDR3nt: TGTGCCAGCAGCTTAGAGACAGGGGCCTTCTTGAACACTGAAGCTTTCTTT; CDR3aa: CASSLETGAFLNTEAFF
d_gene: TRBD1; v_gene: TRBV20-1; abundance: NA; j_gene: TRBJ2-4; CDR3nt: TGCAGTAGCGGACAGGGATACATTCAGTACTTC; CDR3aa: CSSGQGYIQYF
d_gene: NA; v_gene: TRBV11-3; abundance: NA; j_gene: TRBJ2-7; CDR3nt: TGTGCCAGCAGCTTAGGGAGCTCCTACGAGCAGTACTTC; CDR3aa: CASSLGSSYEQYF
d_gene: NA; v_gene: TRBV28; abundance: NA; j_gene: TRBJ1-5; CDR3nt: TGTGCCAGCAGTTTAGACACACAAAATCAGCCCCAGCATTTT; CDR3aa: CASSLDTQNQPQHF
d_gene: NA; v_gene: TRBV28; abundance: few; j_gene: TRBJ2-1; CDR3nt: TGTGCCCTGTTGAGCTCCTACAATGAGCAGTTCTTC; CDR3aa: CALLSSYNEQFF
d_gene: NA; v_gene: TRBV5-1; abundance: NA; j_gene: TRBJ2-5; CDR3nt: TGCGCCAGCAGTCGGGACACCCAAGAGACCCAGTACTTC; CDR3aa: CASSRDTQETQYF
d_gene: TRBD1; v_gene: TRBV11-2; abundance: NA; j_gene: TRBJ1-4; CDR3nt: TGTGCCAGCACGCCTCCGGGGACAGGTGAAAAACTGTTTTTT; CDR3aa: CASTPPGTGEKLFF
d_gene: NA; v_gene: TRBV6-5; abundance: NA; j_gene: TRBJ2-5; CDR3nt: TGTGCCAGCAGTTCCCTCAAACTAGACACTTCGCGGACCCAGTACTTC; CDR3aa: CASSSLKLDTSRTQYF
d_gene: NA; v_gene: TRBV7-9; abundance: NA; j_gene: TRBJ2-7; CDR3nt: TGTGCCAGCAGCTGGACGCTGTACGGGAACGAGTACTCCTACGAGCAGTACTTC; CDR3aa: CASSWTLYGNEYSYEQYF
d_gene: NA; v_gene: TRBV19; abundance: NA; j_gene: TRBJ1-2; CDR3nt: TGTGCCAGTAGTTCCAACTTCGGGACTGACTATGGCTACACCTTC; CDR3aa: CASSSNFGTDYGYTF
d_gene: NA; v_gene: TRBV4-3; abundance: NA; j_gene: TRBJ1-2; CDR3nt: TGCGCCAGCAGCCAAGACGACAGAAGCTATGGCTACACCTTC; CDR3aa: CASSQDDRSYGYTF
d_gene: NA; v_gene: TRBV7-9; abundance: NA; j_gene: TRBJ2-7; CDR3nt: TGTGCCAGCAGCTTATTTACGGGAGCGAACGAGCAGTACTTC; CDR3aa: CASSLFTGANEQYF
d_gene: NA; v_gene: TRBV29-1; abundance: NA; j_gene: TRBJ2-2; CDR3nt: TGCAGCGTCACTCTGACGGAGGGACGGCGGGTCACCGGGGAGCTGTTTTTT; CDR3aa: CSVTLTEGRRVTGELFF
d_gene: TRBD1; v_gene: TRBV9; abundance: NA; j_gene: TRBJ2-1; CDR3nt: TGTGCCAGCAGCGTAAACCCAACAGGGGGAGATGAGCAGTTCTTC; CDR3aa: CASSVNPTGGDEQFF
d_gene: TRBD2; v_gene: TRBV4-2; abundance: NA; j_gene: TRBJ2-5; CDR3nt: TGTGCCAGCAGCCAAGCTCCTAGCGGGACCCCGAATGGGGAGACCCAGTACTTC; CDR3aa: CASSQAPSGTPNGETQYF
d_gene: TRBD2; v_gene: TRBV6-5; abundance: NA; j_gene: TRBJ2-5; CDR3nt: TGTGCCAGCAGTTACTCTTCGGGGGGGCTGGGGGAGACCCAGTACTTC; CDR3aa: CASSYSSGGLGETQYF
d_gene: NA; v_gene: TRBV19; abundance: NA; j_gene: TRBJ1-1; CDR3nt: TGTGCCACCACTTTGGGGGGAATAAACACTGAAGCTTTCTTT; CDR3aa: CATTLGGINTEAFF
d_gene: TRBD1; v_gene: TRBV2; abundance: NA; j_gene: TRBJ1-5; CDR3nt: TGTGCCAGCAGTGCCCAGGGGGACAGCAATCAGCCCCAGCATTTT; CDR3aa: CASSAQGDSNQPQHF
d_gene: NA; v_gene: TRBV7-9; abundance: NA; j_gene: TRBJ2-2; CDR3nt: TGTGCCAGCAGACTCACCCAGGGGAGTCCCGGGGAGCTGTTTTTT; CDR3aa: CASRLTQGSPGELFF
d_gene: TRBD2; v_gene: TRBV7-9; abundance: NA; j_gene: TRBJ2-7; CDR3nt: TGTGCCAGCAGCTTCCTAGCGGGAGGAAATTACGAGCAGTACTTC; CDR3aa: CASSFLAGGNYEQYF
d_gene: NA; v_gene: TRBV7-9; abundance: NA; j_gene: TRBJ1-2; CDR3nt: TGTGCCAGCAGCTTAACAGGAACCTATGGCTACACCTTC; CDR3aa: CASSLTGTYGYTF
d_gene: TRBD2; v_gene: TRBV28; abundance: NA; j_gene: TRBJ2-1; CDR3nt: TGTGCCAGCAGAAAGACTAGCGGGAGGCGGGATGAGCAGTTCTTC; CDR3aa: CASRKTSGRRDEQFF
d_gene: NA; v_gene: TRBV7-2; abundance: NA; j_gene: TRBJ1-3; CDR3nt: TGTGCCAGCAGCTTAGTCCTAAACACCATATATTTT; CDR3aa: CASSLVLNTIYF
d_gene: TRBD1; v_gene: TRBV7-2; abundance: NA; j_gene: TRBJ1-3; CDR3nt: TGTGCCAGCAGCTTAGCTCCCGGGACAGTCTCTGGAAACACCATATATTTT; CDR3aa: CASSLAPGTVSGNTIYF
d_gene: NA; v_gene: TRBV5-1; abundance: NA; j_gene: TRBJ1-2; CDR3nt: TGCGCCAGCAGCTCACAGGGCAGGACCTATGGCTACACCTTC; CDR3aa: CASSSQGRTYGYTF
d_gene: TRBD1; v_gene: TRBV6-4; abundance: once; j_gene: TRBJ1-3; CDR3nt: TGTGCCAGGGACAGGGGATCGGGAAACACCATATATTTT; CDR3aa: CARDRGSGNTIYF
d_gene: NA; v_gene: TRBV7-2; abundance: NA; j_gene: TRBJ1-2; CDR3nt: TGTGCCAGCAGCTTTTCAGGGGACTATGGCTACACCTTC; CDR3aa: CASSFSGDYGYTF
d_gene: TRBD1; v_gene: TRBV23-1; abundance: NA; j_gene: TRBJ1-5; CDR3nt: TGCGCCAGCAGTCACCATGACAGGGGAGAACAGCCCCAGCATTTT; CDR3aa: CASSHHDRGEQPQHF